This record looks at one T cell receptor (beta chain) sequence and its context. What it recognizes is unknown. Expressed TCRB transcripts were sequenced because the isolated RNA had all been reverse transcribed beforehand. TCRdb keeps only in-frame clones here, not all; method: immunoSEQ multiplex PCR. Of around 310,000 clones listed, around an eighth were seen once; the top ten hold nearly 0.015%. The sample comes from a study of beta chain features in type 1 diabetes. Study-level findings and limits: Reduced insertions and increased deletions marked VDJ junctions in type 1 diabetes patients. Shorter TCRB CDR3s, moderately but significantly so, marked every one of the four CD4+ subsets in Type 1 diabetes patients.

Trimming took off 1 base at V and 3 bases at J, with 8 bases between the two ends. The V gene's germline CDR1 is SGHNT and CDR2 YYREEE (reference sequence). The CDR3 spans 14 residues. The chain recombines TRBV5-4 with TRBJ1-5, with TRBD1 as a possible D gene (6 bases). The clonotype comes from a woman aged 18-29 years with type 1 diabetes. The source material was naive CD4+ T cells from blood. The CDR3, as DNA: TGTGCCAGCAGCTTGTGGGGGCTCAATCAGCCCCAGCATTTT. Its translation: CASSLWGLNQPQHF.